The rows below give T cell receptor beta chains drawn from one sample of a study of immune cell composition in non-small cell lung cancer. Some clones are missing from TCRdb's copy, which holds only in-frame ones; the method was immunoSEQ multiplex PCR. The table has around 2,000 clones, about 87% seen once. Material: lung tumor tissue. The receptors here all came from a human donor with non-small cell lung cancer. CDR3s include the opening cysteine and the closing phenylalanine or tryptophan. D genes are given only for firm matches. Not all rows give a size; the values are once, few, many and, for expanded clones, a class.

clone size,V gene,D gene,J gene,CDR3 protein,CDR3 DNA
-,TRBV30,-,TRBJ2-1,CAWSELNEQFF,TGTGCCTGGAGTGAACTCAATGAGCAGTTCTTC
-,TRBV27,TRBD1,TRBJ1-1,CASSLNTGGAEAFF,TGTGCCAGCAGTTTAAATACAGGGGGTGCTGAAGCTTTCTTT
-,TRBV9,-,TRBJ1-3,CASSGSGGNTIYF,TGTGCCAGCAGCGGGTCGGGAGGAAACACCATATATTTT
-,TRBV7-2,TRBD2,TRBJ2-7,CASSPLAGGPYEQYF,TGTGCCAGCAGCCCACTAGCGGGGGGCCCCTACGAGCAGTACTTC
-,TRBV11-1,-,TRBJ2-3,CASSFLGRNTQYF,TGTGCCAGCAGCTTTCTAGGGAGAAATACGCAGTATTTT
-,TRBV7-9,-,TRBJ1-6,CASSARTAYNSPLHF,TGTGCCAGCAGCGCACGGACAGCTTATAATTCACCCCTCCACTTT
-,TRBV4-3,TRBD2,TRBJ2-1,CASSQRTSGRSYNEQFF,TGCGCCAGCAGCCAGAGGACTAGCGGGAGATCTTACAATGAGCAGTTCTTC
-,TRBV7-3,-,TRBJ2-5,CASSPPGDDQETQYF,TGTGCCAGCAGCCCCCCCGGGGATGACCAAGAGACCCAGTACTTC
-,TRBV5-6,TRBD2,TRBJ2-1,CASSPGTISREQFF,TGTGCCAGCAGCCCCGGGACTATTTCTCGTGAGCAGTTCTTC
-,TRBV11-3,-,TRBJ2-1,CASSPNRDYNEQFF,TGTGCCAGCAGCCCAAACAGGGACTACAATGAGCAGTTCTTC
-,TRBV27,TRBD1,TRBJ1-2,CASSLYGTGGRGGYTF,TGTGCCAGCAGTTTATATGGTACAGGGGGCCGGGGTGGCTACACCTTC
-,TRBV7-9,-,TRBJ1-1,CASSLTGNTEAFF,TGTGCCAGCAGCCTGACAGGGAACACTGAAGCTTTCTTT
-,TRBV11-2,-,TRBJ1-5,CASSLTENQPQHF,TGTGCCAGCAGCCTGACAGAAAATCAGCCCCAGCATTTT
-,TRBV10-3,TRBD2,TRBJ2-3,CAIRPGLAGDVDTQYF,TGTGCCATCAGACCGGGACTAGCGGGGGATGTAGATACGCAGTATTTT
-,TRBV29-1,-,TRBJ2-3,CSVEMLVGDTQYF,TGCAGCGTTGAAATGCTAGTAGGAGATACGCAGTATTTT
-,TRBV5-1,TRBD2,TRBJ2-7,CASKEDSGGGEQYF,TGCGCCAGCAAGGAGGATAGCGGGGGCGGAGAGCAGTACTTC
-,TRBV5-1,-,TRBJ2-6,CASSLAGVSGANVLTF,TGCGCCAGCAGCTTGGCCGGGGTCTCTGGGGCCAACGTCCTGACTTTC
once,TRBV9,-,TRBJ2-7,CASSPERVAYEQYF,TGTGCCAGCAGCCCCGAGCGGGTTGCCTACGAGCAGTACTTC
-,TRBV4-1,TRBD2,TRBJ2-1,CASSQDPGGGNEQFF,TGCGCCAGCAGCCAAGACCCCGGGGGGGGCAATGAGCAGTTCTTC
-,TRBV7-9,-,TRBJ1-2,CASSSPNRDGYTF,TGTGCCAGCAGCTCGCCTAACAGGGATGGCTACACCTTC
once,TRBV18,-,TRBJ2-7,CASSPPSQGLYEQYF,TGTGCCAGCTCACCACCTTCGCAGGGGTTGTACGAGCAGTACTTC
-,TRBV7-2,-,TRBJ1-5,CASSRERGSQPQHF,TGTGCCAGCAGCCGCGAGAGGGGGAGTCAGCCCCAGCATTTT
-,TRBV5-1,-,TRBJ1-1,CASSLVGSEAFF,TGCGCCAGCAGCTTGGTCGGGTCAGAAGCTTTCTTT
-,TRBV6-6,TRBD2,TRBJ2-1,CASSLGLGNNEQFF,TGTGCCAGCAGTTTAGGACTAGGGAACAATGAGCAGTTCTTC
few,TRBV7-6,-,TRBJ2-2,CASSLVITGELFF,TGTGCCAGCAGCTTAGTAATTACCGGGGAGCTGTTTTTT
-,TRBV18,TRBD2,TRBJ2-1,CASSPVGLAGGDEQFF,TGTGCCAGCTCCCCCGTGGGACTAGCGGGAGGGGATGAGCAGTTCTTC
-,TRBV30,-,TRBJ2-1,CAWSRRGSSYNEQFF,TGTGCCTGGAGTAGGAGGGGTAGCTCCTACAATGAGCAGTTCTTC
-,TRBV28,-,TRBJ2-1,CASSYRGNEQFF,TGTGCCAGCAGTTATCGGGGAAATGAGCAGTTCTTC
once,TRBV6-5,-,TRBJ2-1,CASSYAIGGRNEQFF,TGTGCCAGCAGTTACGCTATCGGGGGAAGGAATGAGCAGTTCTTC
-,TRBV7-9,TRBD1,TRBJ2-7,CASSPTGTGVHEQYF,TGTGCCAGCAGCCCAACAGGGACAGGGGTCCACGAGCAGTACTTC
-,TRBV13,-,TRBJ1-2,CASSLATLTGSGYTF,TGTGCCAGCAGCTTAGCCACCTTAACAGGGTCGGGCTACACCTTC
-,TRBV14,-,TRBJ2-5,CASSRERGRETQYF,TGTGCCAGCAGCCGGGAGAGAGGGCGCGAGACCCAGTACTTC
-,TRBV7-9,-,TRBJ2-4,CASSPESGMGNIQYF,TGTGCCAGCAGCCCGGAGTCAGGGATGGGAAACATTCAGTACTTC
-,TRBV19,-,TRBJ1-3,CASSAQANSGNTIYF,TGTGCCAGTAGTGCACAGGCGAACTCTGGAAACACTATATATTTT
once,TRBV6-6,TRBD1,TRBJ2-3,CASSLPGQGAQDTQYF,TGTGCCAGCAGTTTGCCGGGACAGGGGGCGCAAGATACGCAGTATTTT
-,TRBV9,TRBD2,TRBJ2-1,CASSVTSGGPNEQFF,TGTGCCAGCAGCGTAACTAGCGGGGGGCCCAATGAGCAGTTCTTC
-,TRBV10-3,TRBD1,TRBJ2-7,CAISPQGTGEQYF,TGTGCCATCTCCCCCCAGGGGACAGGCGAGCAGTACTTC
-,TRBV4-1,-,TRBJ1-2,CASKPTGRIELANYGYTF,TGCGCCAGCAAACCTACAGGCCGTATAGAGTTAGCTAACTATGGCTACACCTTC
-,TRBV5-1,-,TRBJ2-3,CASSTTSSTDTQYF,TGCGCCAGCAGTACTACATCTAGCACAGATACGCAGTATTTT
-,TRBV5-5,-,TRBJ1-5,CASSPDRLSNQPQHF,TGTGCCAGCAGCCCCGACAGGCTGAGCAATCAGCCCCAGCATTTT
-,TRBV10-3,TRBD1,TRBJ1-5,CAISPDRDNQPQHF,TGTGCCATCAGTCCAGACAGGGACAATCAGCCCCAGCATTTT
-,TRBV5-6,-,TRBJ1-1,CASSLGKSAEAFF,TGTGCCAGCAGCTTGGGGAAGAGCGCTGAAGCTTTCTTT
-,TRBV28,-,TRBJ1-4,CASSLQGEKLFF,TGTGCCAGCAGTTTACAGGGAGAAAAACTGTTTTTT
-,TRBV7-2,-,TRBJ1-1,CASSLTTVTEAFF,TGTGCCAGCAGCTTAACAACCGTCACTGAAGCTTTCTTT
-,TRBV29-1,-,TRBJ1-2,CSVNQGNYGYTF,TGCAGCGTCAACCAGGGTAACTATGGCTACACCTTC
-,TRBV6-1,-,TRBJ1-6,CASSRQEKANSPLHF,TGTGCCAGCAGTCGACAGGAGAAAGCTAATTCACCCCTCCACTTT
-,TRBV5-4,-,TRBJ2-7,CASSLGQSNEQYF,TGTGCCAGCAGCTTAGGACAAAGCAACGAGCAGTACTTC
-,TRBV28,-,TRBJ1-5,CASSRGGNNQPQHF,TGTGCCAGCAGTCGAGGAGGGAACAATCAGCCCCAGCATTTT
-,TRBV25-1,-,TRBJ1-1,CASRGTFYTEAFF,TGTGCCAGCAGGGGGACATTTTACACTGAAGCTTTCTTT
-,TRBV2,-,TRBJ2-5,CARGQNPGETQYF,TGTGCCAGAGGCCAAAACCCAGGCGAGACCCAGTACTTC
-,TRBV29-1,-,TRBJ1-4,CSAAQTDPNEKLFF,TGCAGCGCGGCACAGACAGACCCGAATGAAAAACTGTTTTTT
-,TRBV29-1,-,TRBJ1-1,CSVEAASTEAFF,TGCAGCGTTGAGGCCGCTTCCACTGAAGCTTTCTTT
-,TRBV4-3,-,TRBJ1-6,CASSQWRAGTSPLHF,TGCGCCAGCAGCCAATGGAGGGCAGGTACTTCACCCCTCCACTTT
-,TRBV28,TRBD1,TRBJ2-1,CASGPSGTGVYNEQFF,TGTGCCAGCGGGCCCTCCGGGACAGGAGTCTACAATGAGCAGTTCTTC
few,TRBV27,TRBD2,TRBJ2-1,CASSLGLAVDKQFF,TGTGCCAGCAGTTTAGGACTAGCGGTAGATAAGCAGTTCTTC
-,TRBV18,-,TRBJ2-5,CASSRRGEETQYF,TGTGCCAGCTCACGACGGGGTGAAGAGACCCAGTACTTC
-,TRBV5-8,TRBD1,TRBJ1-4,CASSQDRGRANEKLFF,TGTGCCAGCAGCCAGGACAGGGGTCGGGCTAATGAAAAACTGTTTTTT
-,TRBV7-9,-,TRBJ1-2,CASSLAGKGNYGYTF,TGTGCCAGCAGCTTAGCCGGGAAGGGAAACTATGGCTACACCTTC
-,TRBV13,-,TRBJ2-7,CASSSPQGMSSYEQYF,TGTGCCAGCAGCTCGCCGCAGGGCATGAGCTCCTACGAGCAGTACTTC
-,TRBV4-2,TRBD1,TRBJ1-1,CASSQVRGPSTEAFF,TGTGCCAGCAGCCAAGTTAGGGGGCCGAGCACTGAAGCTTTCTTT